This T cell receptor beta chain was documented in a study of T cell responses to AZD1222 COVID-19 vaccine. Study conclusions and caveats: Clonal diversity was possibly underestimated; the donors were predominantly white British and more often female.

For this clone: Its target is unknown.

TCRdb's table, derived via immunoSEQ multiplex PCR, lists solely in-frame clones and lacks some. The repertoire holds roughly 190,000 clones, with approximately 90% as singletons. V lost 0 bases to trimming and J lost 6 bases; unmatched junction nucleotides: 4. Germline CDR1 LGHDT, CDR2 YNNKEL (reference sequence). This CDR3 comprises 16 residues. Sequencing was performed on peripheral blood, taken 28 days after the second AZD1222 dose. This chain links TRBV3-1 (or the pseudogene TRBV3-2) with TRBJ1-5; 11 positions agree with TRBD1. This clonotype was obtained from an adult who received the AZD1222 COVID-19 vaccine. The CDR3 DNA follows: TGTGCCAGCAGCCAAGAGGGGGGACAGGGGGTTCAGCCCCAGCATTTT. It translates to CASSQEGGQGVQPQHF.